Each of the 16 T cell receptor beta chains below was sequenced from the same sample in a study of T cells in Graves' hyperthyroidism and ophthalmopathy. It was RNA transcripts that yielded the amplified TCR beta CDR3 regions. First-round RT-PCR targeting the TCR CDR3 was performed with the HTBI primer set. TCRdb recomputed calls from the multiplex PCR reads with MiXCR, one row per CDR3 protein. The sample lists nearly 600,000 distinct CDR3 sequences; about 14% were seen once. The specimen sequenced was blood. The receptors stem from a woman younger than 45 with Graves' hyperthyroidism that later progressed to Graves' ophthalmopathy.

This clonotype was seen at least ten times. The genes are TRBV3-1 and TRBJ1-2; TRBD1 aligns across 7 bases. The CDR3 consists of 17 residues. Germline V gives CDR1 LGHDT, CDR2 YNNKEL (reference sequence). V trimming: 2 bases; J trimming: 1 base; junction bases outside the gene matches: 10. CDR3 amino acids: CASSQTGGRDSNYGYTF. CDR3 in DNA: TGTGCCAGCAGCCAAACAGGTGGTCGGGACAGTAACTATGGCTACACCTTC. Full variable domain (remainder filled in from reference TRBV3-1 and TRBJ1-2): DTAVSQTPKYLVTQMGNDKSIKCEQNLGHDTMYWYKQDSKKFLKIMFSYNNKELIINETVPNRFSPKSPDKAHLNLHINSLELGDSAVYFCASSQTGGRDSNYGYTFGSGTRLTVV.

This clonotype turned up a few times. The V gene is TRBV7-9, the J gene TRBJ2-5; D is unresolved. The V end lost 0 bases, the J end lost 5 bases, and 4 bases lay between the germline ends. Germline values: CDR1 SEHNR, CDR2 FQNEAQ (reference sequence). The CDR3 covers 12 residues. Here the CDR3 DNA reads TGTGCCAGCAGCTTAGCCTCGGAGACCCAGTACTTC. Translation gives CASSLASETQYF. The full variable domain, its missing parts supplied by reference TRBV7-9 and TRBJ2-5, is DTGVSQNPRHKITKRGQNVTFRCDPISEHNRLYWYRQTLGQGPEFLTYFQNEAQLEKSRLLSDRFSAERPKGSFSTLEIQRTEQGDSAMYLCASSLASETQYFGPGTRLLVL.

This clonotype came up a few times. This chain joins TRBV5-8 and TRBJ1-6; a possible D gene is TRBD1 (5 bases). Per germline, CDR1 SGHTS and CDR2 YDEGEE. This CDR3 is 15 amino acids long. Deletions cut 6 bases from V and 7 bases from J, with 17 bases between. The CDR3 bases are TGTGCCAGCACCCGGGGGGGGACTGTCAATTCACCCCTCCACTTT. This translates into CASTRGGTVNSPLHF.

At least ten counts were recorded for this clonotype. The chain links TRBV11-3 to TRBJ2-6, with TRBD1 as a possible D gene (6 bases). Germline-derived CDR1 and CDR2 are SGHNT and YENEEA. V lost 7 bases and J 3 bases, leaving 10 bases between the germline ends. The CDR3 is 14 amino acids. The CDR3 is CASNRAGGANVLTF. CDR3 sequence (DNA): TGTGCCAGCAACAGGGCAGGTGGGGCCAACGTCCTGACTTTC.

This clonotype has at least ten counts. This chain connects TRBV7-2 to TRBJ1-5, with a tentative D call TRBD1 (5 bases). The germline gives CDR1 SGHTA, CDR2 FQGNSA. The CDR3 length is 15 residues. Trimming removed 1 base at V and 0 bases at J, with 7 bases between. The CDR3 sequence: CASSLGGVSNQPQHF. CDR3 in DNA: TGTGCCAGCAGCTTAGGGGGGGTTAGCAATCAGCCCCAGCATTTT.

This clonotype was picked up many times. The rearrangement uses TRBV7-2 and TRBJ1-5, with D unclear. Germline loops: CDR1 SGHTA, CDR2 FQGNSA. V lost 1 base to trimming and J lost 9 bases, with 16 bases between them. The CDR3 has 15 residues. CDR3 region: CASSLGRRSDWPQHF. The CDR3, as DNA: TGTGCCAGCAGCTTAGGACGAAGATCAGATTGGCCCCAGCATTTT.

This clonotype turned up a few times. The genes are TRBV4-1 and TRBJ2-7, with 11 nucleotides matching TRBD2. The germline V gene encodes CDR1 MGHRA and CDR2 YSYEKL. The CDR3 consists of 17 residues. Trimming removed 0 bases from V and 5 bases from J; junction bases left unmatched: 9. CDR3 nucleotides: TGCGCCAGCAGCCAAGATATGCGAACTAGCGGGAGCCACGAGCAGTACTTC. Its protein is CASSQDMRTSGSHEQYF.

The rearrangement links TRBV5-4 to TRBJ1-2; no clear D. The CDR3 contains 14 residues. The germline CDR1 and CDR2 sequences are SGHNT and YYREEE (reference sequence). The germline V and J ends were trimmed by 0 bases and 5 bases, with 11 bases remaining between them. CDR3 nucleotide sequence: TGTGCCAGCAGCTTGGCCGCACAGCTTTATGGCTACACCTTC. It yields the protein CASSLAAQLYGYTF.

This clonotype was seen at least ten times. The chain couples TRBV24-1 to TRBJ2-7, with D possibly being TRBD1 (5 bases). The CDR3 totals 15 residues. V lost 1 base, J lost 3 bases, and 12 bases lay in between. Germline V gene data show CDR1 as KGHDR and CDR2 as SFDVKD. The CDR3 coding sequence is TGTGCCACCAGTGATTTCTCGACAGTTTACTACGAGCAGTACTTC. This encodes CATSDFSTVYYEQYF.

This clonotype was observed a handful of times. The chain's CDR3 is CAISEFGPPGNTIYF. As DNA, the CDR3 is TGTGCCATCAGTGAGTTCGGTCCCCCTGGAAACACCATATATTTT. The chain has TRBV10-3 and TRBJ1-3; D remains ambiguous. The CDR3 totals 15 residues. V shed 1 base and J shed 2 bases, with 9 bases lying between them. CDR1 ENHRY and CDR2 SYGVKD come from the germline V gene.

Ten or more counts support this clonotype. V is TRBV20-1 and J is TRBJ2-3; D unclear. The germline V gene has CDR1 DFQATT and CDR2 SNEGSKA (reference sequence). V lost 1 base to trimming and J lost 4 bases, with 3 bases between them. There are 11 residues in the CDR3. CDR3: CSARVSDTQYF. In DNA form, the CDR3 reads TGCAGTGCTAGAGTTTCAGATACGCAGTATTTT.

This clonotype came up a few times. The DNA for the CDR3 is TGTGCCTGGAGTGTCTCCGGACTAGCGGGAGAGGGCGATGAGCAGTTCTTC. This translates into CAWSVSGLAGEGDEQFF. This chain links TRBV30 with TRBJ2-1; 13 bases agree with TRBD2. V was clipped by 0 bases and J by 8 bases; unmatched bases: 10. The CDR3 has 17 residues. The germline CDR1 and CDR2 sequences are GTSNPN and SVGIG (reference sequence).

The table lists this clonotype with many counts. The gene calls are TRBV6-1 and TRBJ1-6; D gene ambiguous. CDR3 length: 13 amino acids. Germline loops: CDR1 MNHNS, CDR2 SASEGT. V dropped 5 bases and J dropped 6 bases, with 8 bases sitting between them. DNA of the CDR3: TGTGCCAGCAGTTCACAGTCTAATTCACCCCTCCACTTT. Its protein product is CASSSQSNSPLHF.

This clonotype was detected only a few times. Germline is not matched at one junction end, which may reflect a read error. This rearrangement joins TRBV7-3 to TRBJ2-2; D might be TRBD2 (6 bases). Looked up from germline, CDR1 is SGHTA and CDR2 is FQGTGA. This CDR3 is 15 amino acids long. The CDR3 sequence is CASSLTGGVVGELSF. The CDR3 nucleotides read TGTGCCAGCAGCTTAACGGGGGGAGTGGTCGGGGAGCTGTCTTTT.

In the case of this clonotype: This may be a read error, as it is one base from a much larger clone. This chain connects TRBV18 to TRBJ2-5, with D perhaps TRBD1 (6 bases). The germline V gene encodes CDR1 KGHSH and CDR2 LQKENI. There are 16 residues in the CDR3. The CDR3 is CAGSPALWGRQETQYF. CDR3 bases: TGTGCCGGCTCACCAGCCCTCTGGGGGCGACAAGAGACCCAGTACTTC. Looking up the rest from reference TRBV18 and TRBJ2-5 gives the full variable domain: NAGVMQNPRHLVRRRGQEARLRCSPMKGHSHVYWYRQLPEEGLKFMVYLQKENIIDESGMPKERFSAEFPKEGPSILRIQQVVRGDSAAYFCAGSPALWGRQETQYFGPGTRLLVL.

This clonotype was seen at least ten times. V and J are TRBV4-1 and TRBJ1-1; 8 bases agree with TRBD1. CDR1 is MGHRA and CDR2 is YSYEKL in the germline V gene. Trimming at V came to 3 bases and at J to 0 bases, leaving 3 bases not matched to a gene. The CDR3 consists of 15 residues. The CDR3 spells CASSHSGGLNTEAFF. CDR3 bases: TGCGCCAGCAGCCACTCAGGGGGCCTGAACACTGAAGCTTTCTTT.